This T cell receptor beta chain was sequenced for a study of post-analysis software for immune sequencing data. Study-wide results and limits: Elevated frequency relative to controls characterized four to six TRBV segments in patients, TRBV5-6, TRBV5-1 and TRBV20-1 among them. Pronounced co-clustering by F measure was evident among identically batched samples.

Libraries were made from TCR beta cDNA, and they carried unique molecular identifiers. With roughly 1 to 10 million T cells as the source, a few hundred thousand cDNA molecules resulted. TCRdb redid the calling of the PCR reads with MiXCR, one entry per CDR3 protein. Seen here are 820,000 or so distinct CDR3 sequences, under 70% observed once, and the top ten hold under 6%. The V gene lost 5 bases and the J gene lost 2 bases, with 7 bases spanning the gap. In germline, CDR1 is KGHDR, CDR2 SFDVKD. There are 13 residues in the CDR3. Details on this clonotype: Antigen unknown.

The source material was blood. The clonotype was recovered from a girl aged 5-17 years with multiple sclerosis. This sequence joins TRBV24-1 and TRBJ2-3, with D hard to call. CDR3 DNA sequence: TGTGCCACCAGTGGCGGCAACACAGATACGCAGTATTTT. Protein sequence: CATSGGNTDTQYF.